Presented here are 5 T cell receptor beta chains from one specimen sequenced in a study of shared clonotypes between healthy human individuals. Clones were read by immunoSEQ multiplex PCR, and TCRdb kept only the in-frame ones, dropping some. The table shows 2 million to 2.5 million clones, with approximately 90% occurring only once. The sample was naive CD4+ T cells from PBMCs. Subset denoted: CD45RA+ positively selected. All receptors come from a man aged 18 to 29 in good health. Some clones in this sample may be carry-over from other donors' samples.

The chain has TRBV18 and TRBJ2-5; tentatively, D is TRBD1 (6 bases). The V and J ends lost 3 bases and 1 base respectively, with 12 bases between them. Per germline, CDR1 KGHSH and CDR2 LQKENI. The CDR3 length is 15 residues. CDR3 DNA: TGTGCCAGCTCACCCTACAGGGATACCCAAGAGACCCAGTACTTC. Protein product: CASSPYRDTQETQYF.

The rearrangement joins TRBV4-1 to TRBJ1-4; D remains unclear. CDR1 and CDR2 from the germline V gene are MGHRA and YSYEKL. Trimming pared 4 bases from V and 4 bases from J, leaving 10 bases between. The CDR3 consists of 14 residues. CDR3 sequence (DNA): TGCGCCAGCAGCCGGCAGCCATTTAATGAAAAACTGTTTTTT. Amino acid sequence: CASSRQPFNEKLFF.

As for this clone: The sample holds other DNA sequences that translate to the same CDR3. V usage is TRBV5-1 and J usage is TRBJ2-2, with D perhaps matching TRBD2 (5 bases). V lost 3 bases and J 0 bases, leaving 9 bases between the germline ends. CDR3 length: 15 amino acids. Germline CDR1 is SGHRS and CDR2 is YFSETQ. CDR3: CASSSLGANTGELFF. The CDR3 DNA reads TGCGCCAGCAGCTCCCTGGGAGCGAACACCGGGGAGCTGTTTTTT.

A word on this clone: Distinct nucleotide sequences in the sample also encode this CDR3. The rearrangement links TRBV7-2 to TRBJ1-3; a weak D match, TRBD1 (5 bases). Trimming left V 5 bases short and J 1 base short, with 9 bases between. Germline V gives CDR1 SGHTA, CDR2 FQGNSA. CDR3 length: 14 amino acids. CDR3 residues: CASSPGGSGNTIYF. CDR3 nucleotides: TGTGCCAGCAGCCCGGGGGGATCTGGAAACACCATATATTTT.

On this clone: Other DNA sequences within the sample encode an identical CDR3. J is TRBJ2-7 and V is TRBV18; 13 bases are shared with TRBD2. Unmatched junction bases numbered 2, after V lost 3 bases and J lost 3 bases. This CDR3 region has 15 residues. The germline V gene has CDR1 KGHSH and CDR2 LQKENI. In DNA form, the CDR3 reads TGTGCCAGCTCACCCGGACTAGCGGGAGACTACGAGCAGTACTTC. Residues: CASSPGLAGDYEQYF.